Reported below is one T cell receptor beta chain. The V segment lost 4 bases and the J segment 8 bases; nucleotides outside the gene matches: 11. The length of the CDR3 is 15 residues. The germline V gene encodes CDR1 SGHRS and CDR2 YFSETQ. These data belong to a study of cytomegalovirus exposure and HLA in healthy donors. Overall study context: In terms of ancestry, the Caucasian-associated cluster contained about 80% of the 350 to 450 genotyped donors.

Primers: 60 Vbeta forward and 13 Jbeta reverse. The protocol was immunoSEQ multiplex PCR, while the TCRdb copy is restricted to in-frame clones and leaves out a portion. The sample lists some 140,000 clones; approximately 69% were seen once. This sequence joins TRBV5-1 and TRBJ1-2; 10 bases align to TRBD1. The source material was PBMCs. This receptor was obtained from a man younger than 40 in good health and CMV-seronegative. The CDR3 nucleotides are TGCGCCAGCAGCACCTCCGGGACAGGGGTGTACGGCTACACCTTC. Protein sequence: CASSTSGTGVYGYTF. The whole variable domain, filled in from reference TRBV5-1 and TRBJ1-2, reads KAGVTQTPRYLIKTRGQQVTLSCSPISGHRSVSWYQQTPGQGLQFLFEYFSETQRNKGNFPGRFSGRQFSNSRSEMNVSTLELGDSALYLCASSTSGTGVYGYTFGSGTRLTVV.